Below, 14 T cell receptor beta chains from the same sample are listed, as sequenced in a study of blood T cell repertoires in COVID-19. TCRdb's table, derived via immunoSEQ multiplex PCR, lists solely in-frame clones and lacks some. The sample holds 90,000 to 120,000 clones, roughly 82% seen once. Sequenced sample: peripheral blood. All receptors come from a man in his 60s with acute or convalescent COVID-19.

There are a few counts of this clone. The V and J genes are TRBV4-1 and TRBJ1-5; maybe TRBD1 (5 bases). Germline V lookup: CDR1 MGHRA, CDR2 YSYEKL. The V and J ends lost 3 bases and 0 bases respectively, with 9 bases between them. The CDR3 runs to 15 residues. CDR3: CASSQTDYSNQPQHF. CDR3 sequence (DNA): TGCGCCAGCAGCCAGACAGATTATAGCAATCAGCCCCAGCATTTT.

The chain combines TRBV2 with TRBJ1-6; 8 bases map to TRBD1. J gave up 9 bases and V 6 bases, and 4 bases lay outside the gene matches. Germline V gene data show CDR1 as SNHLY and CDR2 as FYNNEI. This CDR3 is built from 13 residues. CDR3 sequence reads: CASRTDRGSPLHF. The CDR3 DNA reads TGTGCCAGCAGAACCGACAGGGGTTCACCCCTCCACTTT.

This chain joins TRBV19 and TRBJ2-1; 9 nucleotides match TRBD2. The CDR3 is 15 amino acids. Germline-derived CDR1 and CDR2 are LNHDA and SQIVND (reference sequence). V dropped 11 bases and J dropped 7; count of bases not matched to a gene: 15. This chain's CDR3 is CALSAWREGRNEQFF. CDR3 in DNA: TGTGCCCTTAGCGCCTGGCGGGAGGGCCGGAATGAGCAGTTCTTC.

The V and J genes are TRBV5-1 and TRBJ1-4; maybe TRBD1 (5 bases). V lost 1 base to trimming and J lost 8 bases, with 12 bases between them. The CDR3 has 14 amino acids. CDR1 SGHRS and CDR2 YFSETQ come from the germline V gene. CDR3: CASSLLGLPEKLFF. In DNA form, the CDR3 reads TGCGCCAGCAGCTTGTTGGGACTGCCCGAAAAACTGTTTTTT.

The CDR3 coding sequence is TGCAGCGTTTCAGACGCGGGTAACTACGAGCAGTACTTC. Translating it yields CSVSDAGNYEQYF. V gene TRBV29-1 combines with J gene TRBJ2-7; D may be TRBD2 (5 bases). The germline CDR1 and CDR2 sequences are SQVTM and ANQGSEA. The V and J ends lost 5 bases and 3 bases respectively, with 14 bases between them. The CDR3 runs to 13 residues.

This clone was detected a few times. The CDR3 is CATGQGGPEAFF. Here the CDR3 DNA reads TGCGCCACCGGACAGGGGGGACCTGAAGCTTTCTTT. V is TRBV10-2 and J is TRBJ1-1, with 10 positions matching TRBD1. Per germline, CDR1 WSHSY and CDR2 SAAADI. V dropped 10 bases and J dropped 6; count of bases not matched to a gene: 5. This CDR3 has 12 residues.

The sample holds a few counts of this clone. The chain has TRBV5-1 and TRBJ1-1; 11 positions match TRBD1. The J segment lost 6 bases and the V segment lost 3 bases, leaving 4 bases of the junction unmatched. CDR3 length: 14 residues. Looked up from germline, CDR1 is SGHRS and CDR2 is YFSETQ. The CDR3 loop reads CASSSRTGGSEAFF. CDR3 in DNA: TGCGCCAGCAGCTCCCGGACAGGGGGCTCTGAAGCTTTCTTT.

The V gene is TRBV7-8, the J gene TRBJ2-5, with 13 nucleotides matching TRBD2. Germline V lookup: CDR1 SGHVS, CDR2 FQNEAQ. The J segment lost 4 bases and the V segment lost 5 bases, leaving 10 bases of the junction unmatched. The CDR3 is 17 amino acids. CDR3 nucleotide sequence: TGTGCCAGCAGCGCGGGACTAGCGGGGTCCCTTCTAGAGACCCAGTACTTC. Its protein product is CASSAGLAGSLLETQYF.

The gene calls are TRBV11-2 and TRBJ2-1; TRBD1 matches at 12 bases. Germline CDR1 SGHAT, CDR2 FQNNGV. J lost 6 bases, V lost 7 bases, and 4 bases had no gene match. This CDR3 contains 14 residues. In DNA, the CDR3 is TGTGCCAGCACGGGACAGGGGGCTTCCAATGAGCAGTTCTTC. Its protein is CASTGQGASNEQFF.

The rearrangement links TRBV18 to TRBJ1-4, with D hard to call. The germline V gene has CDR1 KGHSH and CDR2 LQKENI. The CDR3 consists of 13 residues. V dropped 6 bases and J dropped 8 bases, with 13 bases sitting between them. CDR3 protein: CASSGRVMEKLFF. The CDR3 nucleotides are TGTGCCAGCTCCGGGAGGGTAATGGAAAAACTGTTTTTT.

The gene calls are TRBV10-3 and TRBJ2-1; maybe TRBD2 (7 bases). The length of the CDR3 is 14 residues. Trimming shortened V by 6 bases and J by 6 bases, and 15 bases separated the two germline ends. Per the germline V gene, CDR1 is ENHRY and CDR2 is SYGVKD. Here the CDR3 reads CAIRPEGEGNEQFF. The CDR3 coding sequence is TGTGCCATCAGGCCTGAGGGGGAGGGCAATGAGCAGTTCTTC.

This chain links TRBV5-1 with TRBJ2-7; 9 nucleotides line up with TRBD1. This CDR3 region has 15 residues. V shed 3 bases and J 3 bases; nucleotides not matched to a gene: 7. Germline V CDR1 and CDR2: SGHRS, YFSETQ. The CDR3 nucleotides are TGCGCCAGCAGCTGGGCTATGGACAGGGGCTACGAGCAGTACTTC. It translates to CASSWAMDRGYEQYF.

This clone was counted a single time. This chain connects TRBV24-1 to TRBJ2-5; 9 bases agree with TRBD1. V trimming: 0 bases; J trimming: 5 bases; junction bases outside the gene matches: 3. The CDR3 has 15 residues. Per germline, CDR1 KGHDR and CDR2 SFDVKD. The CDR3 here is CATSDLGTGSETQYF. DNA for the CDR3: TGTGCCACCAGTGATTTGGGGACAGGGTCTGAGACCCAGTACTTC.

The rearrangement links TRBV29-1 to TRBJ2-5; 9 bases are shared with TRBD2. V was clipped by 6 bases and J by 5 bases; unmatched bases: 13. This CDR3 is 15 amino acids long. Germline V gene sequence: CDR1 SQVTM, CDR2 ANQGSEA. The CDR3 DNA sequence: TGCAGCGTGACGATGACTAGCGGTGTAGGGGAGACCCAGTACTTC. Translation gives CSVTMTSGVGETQYF.